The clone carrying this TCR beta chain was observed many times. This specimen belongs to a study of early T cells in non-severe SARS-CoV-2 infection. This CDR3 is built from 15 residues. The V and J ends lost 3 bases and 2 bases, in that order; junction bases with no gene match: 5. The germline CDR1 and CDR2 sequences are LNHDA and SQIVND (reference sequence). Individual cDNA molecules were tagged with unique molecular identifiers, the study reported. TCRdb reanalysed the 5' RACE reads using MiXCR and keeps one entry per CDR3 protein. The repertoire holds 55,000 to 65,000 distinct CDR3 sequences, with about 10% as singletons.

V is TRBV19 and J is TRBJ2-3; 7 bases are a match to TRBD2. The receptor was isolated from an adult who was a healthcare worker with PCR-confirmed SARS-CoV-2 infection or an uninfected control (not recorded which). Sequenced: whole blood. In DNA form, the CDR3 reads TGTGCCAGTAGTATCAAAGGGACTAACACAGATACGCAGTATTTT. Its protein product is CASSIKGTNTDTQYF.